This T cell receptor (beta chain) comes out of a study of blood T cell repertoires in COVID-19. Sequencing was performed with immunoSEQ multiplex PCR; in TCRdb, only in-frame clones are kept and a portion is missing. The sample has roughly 150,000 clones, 60% to 85% seen once. This clone appeared a single time. Trimming at V came to 1 base and at J to 7 bases, leaving 13 bases not matched to a gene. The length of the CDR3 is 17 residues. Per germline, CDR1 LGHDT and CDR2 YNNKEL (reference sequence). The chain combines TRBV3-1 (or the pseudogene TRBV3-2) with TRBJ2-5; 9 nucleotides align to TRBD2. The TCR was taken from a man aged 60 to 75 with acute or convalescent COVID-19. Specimen: peripheral blood. The chain's CDR3 is CASSQVPSGASGGTQYF. Here the CDR3 DNA reads TGTGCCAGCAGCCAAGTGCCTAGCGGGGCCAGCGGGGGGACCCAGTACTTC.